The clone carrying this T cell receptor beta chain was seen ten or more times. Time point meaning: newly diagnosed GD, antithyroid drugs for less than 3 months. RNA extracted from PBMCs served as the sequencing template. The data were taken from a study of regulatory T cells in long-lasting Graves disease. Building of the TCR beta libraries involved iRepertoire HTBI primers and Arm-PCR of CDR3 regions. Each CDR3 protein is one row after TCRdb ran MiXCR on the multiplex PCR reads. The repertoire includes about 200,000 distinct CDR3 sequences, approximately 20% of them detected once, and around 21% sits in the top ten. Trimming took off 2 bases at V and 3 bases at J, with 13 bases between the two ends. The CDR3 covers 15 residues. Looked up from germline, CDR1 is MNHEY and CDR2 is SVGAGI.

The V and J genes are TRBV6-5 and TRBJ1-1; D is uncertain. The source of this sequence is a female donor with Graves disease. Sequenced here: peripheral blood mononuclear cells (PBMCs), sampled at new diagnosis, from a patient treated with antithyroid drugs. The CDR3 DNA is TGTGCCAGCAGTTACAAGGGTTATTCTGACACTGAAGCTTTCTTT. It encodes CASSYKGYSDTEAFF.